The entry that follows covers one TCR beta chain sequence. Methods used by the authors: Quantification of nucleated cells was approximated via reference gene primer amplification. Sequencing used immunoSEQ multiplex PCR; TCRdb keeps in-frame clones, though not all of them. The V and J calls and clone size were taken over from that table, and D and trimming were inferred from the DNA. The table lists over 150,000 clones, around 80% of them singletons. The record originates from a study of blood T cell repertoires in COVID-19. The Seattle patients joined while their infection was active and were tracked longitudinally afterward. The CDR3 consists of 11 residues. V gave up 5 bases and J gave up 6 bases, with 7 bases separating them. CDR1 and CDR2 from the germline V gene are KGHDR and SFDVKD.

This sequence was found in a woman in her thirties or forties with COVID-19, enrolled during active disease. Sequencing was performed on peripheral blood. The chain combines TRBV24-1 with TRBJ2-7; D possibly corresponds to TRBD1 (5 bases). CDR3 coding DNA: TGTGCCACCAGTGTAGACAGCGAGCAGTACTTC. Translation: CATSVDSEQYF.